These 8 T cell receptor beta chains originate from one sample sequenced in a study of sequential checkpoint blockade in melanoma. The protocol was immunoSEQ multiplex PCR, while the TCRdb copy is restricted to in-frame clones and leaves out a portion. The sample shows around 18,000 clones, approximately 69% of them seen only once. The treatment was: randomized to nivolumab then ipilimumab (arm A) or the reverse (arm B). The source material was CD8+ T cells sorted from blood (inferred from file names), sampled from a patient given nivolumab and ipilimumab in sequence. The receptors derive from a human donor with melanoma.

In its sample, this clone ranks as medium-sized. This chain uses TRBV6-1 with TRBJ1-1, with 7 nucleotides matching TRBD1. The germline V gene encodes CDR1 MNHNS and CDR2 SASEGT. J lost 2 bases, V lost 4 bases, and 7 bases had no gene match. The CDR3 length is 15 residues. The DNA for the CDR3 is TGTGCCAGCAGTGTAAGGGACAGAGAAAACACTGAAGCTTTCTTT. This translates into CASSVRDRENTEAFF.

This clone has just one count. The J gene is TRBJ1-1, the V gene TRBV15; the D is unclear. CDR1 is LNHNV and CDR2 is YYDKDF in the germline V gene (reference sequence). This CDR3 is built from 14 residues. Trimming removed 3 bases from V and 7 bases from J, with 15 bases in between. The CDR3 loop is CATSSSGSSLEAFF. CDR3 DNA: TGTGCCACCAGCAGCAGCGGATCAAGCCTTGAAGCTTTCTTT. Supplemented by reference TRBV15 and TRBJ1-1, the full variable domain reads DAMVIQNPRYQVTQFGKPVTLSCSQTLNHNVMYWYQQKSSQAPKLLFHYYDKDFNNEADTPDNFQSRRPNTSFCFLDIRSPGLGDTAMYLCATSSSGSSLEAFFGQGTRLTVV.

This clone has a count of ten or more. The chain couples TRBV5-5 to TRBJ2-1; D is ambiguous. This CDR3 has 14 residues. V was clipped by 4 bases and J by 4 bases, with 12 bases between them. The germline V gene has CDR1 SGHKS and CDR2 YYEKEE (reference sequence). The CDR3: CASSPISAYNEQFF. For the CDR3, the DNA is TGTGCCAGCAGCCCCATAAGCGCTTACAATGAGCAGTTCTTC.

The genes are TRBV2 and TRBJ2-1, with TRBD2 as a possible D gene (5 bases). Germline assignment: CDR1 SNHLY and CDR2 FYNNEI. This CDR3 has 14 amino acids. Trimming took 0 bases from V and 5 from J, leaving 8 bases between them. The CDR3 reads CASSEADGDNEQFF. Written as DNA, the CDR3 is TGTGCCAGCAGTGAAGCGGACGGGGACAATGAGCAGTTCTTC.

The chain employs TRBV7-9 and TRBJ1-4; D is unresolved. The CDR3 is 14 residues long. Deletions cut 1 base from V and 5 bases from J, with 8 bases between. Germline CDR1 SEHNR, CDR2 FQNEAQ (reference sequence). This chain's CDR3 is CASSLEELNEKLFF. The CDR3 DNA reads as TGTGCCAGCAGCTTAGAGGAGTTGAATGAAAAACTGTTTTTT.

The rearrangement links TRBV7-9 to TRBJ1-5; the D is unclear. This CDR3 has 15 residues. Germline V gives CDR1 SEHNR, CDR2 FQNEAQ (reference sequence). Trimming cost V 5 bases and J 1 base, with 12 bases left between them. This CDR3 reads CASSGEAASNQPQHF. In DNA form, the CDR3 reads TGTGCCAGCAGCGGCGAAGCGGCGAGCAATCAGCCCCAGCATTTT.

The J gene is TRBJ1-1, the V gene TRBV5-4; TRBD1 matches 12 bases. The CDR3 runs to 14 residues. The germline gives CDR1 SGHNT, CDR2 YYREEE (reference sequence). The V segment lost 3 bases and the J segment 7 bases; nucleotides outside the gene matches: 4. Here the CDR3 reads CASSWGQGASEAFF. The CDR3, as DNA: TGTGCCAGCAGCTGGGGACAGGGGGCCAGTGAAGCTTTCTTT. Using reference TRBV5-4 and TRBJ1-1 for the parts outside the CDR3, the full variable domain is ETGVTQSPTHLIKTRGQQVTLRCSSQSGHNTVSWYQQALGQGPQFIFQYYREEENGRGNFPPRFSGLQFPNYSSELNVNALELDDSALYLCASSWGQGASEAFFGQGTRLTVV.

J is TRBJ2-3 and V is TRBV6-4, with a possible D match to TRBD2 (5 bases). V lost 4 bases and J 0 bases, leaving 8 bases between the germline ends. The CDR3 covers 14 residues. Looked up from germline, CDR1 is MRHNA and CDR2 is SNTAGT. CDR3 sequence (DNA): TGTGCCAGCAGTGCGGACTCGAGCACAGATACGCAGTATTTT. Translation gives CASSADSSTDTQYF.